Shown below are 25 T cell receptor beta chains from a single sample sequenced in a study of OX40 agonist ivuxolimab in advanced cancers. Clones were read by immunoSEQ multiplex PCR, and TCRdb kept only the in-frame ones, dropping some. In the table there are roughly 69,000 clones, 75% to 95% of which are singletons. The specimen comprised CD4+ or CD8+ T cells sorted from blood, sampled in a trial of the OX40 agonist ivuxolimab. These receptors were taken from an adult with an advanced solid tumor such as melanoma, head and neck, liver or kidney cancer.

V gene TRBV5-1 combines with J gene TRBJ2-7; TRBD2 might be the D (6 bases). Between the trimmed V and J ends, which lost 4 bases and 3 bases, there was a span of 11 bases. Germline-derived CDR1 and CDR2 are SGHRS and YFSETQ. CDR3 length equals 13 residues. DNA for the CDR3: TGCGCCAGCAGCCGCTCCGGGGGCTACGAGCAGTACTTC. It encodes CASSRSGGYEQYF.

V usage is TRBV15 and J usage is TRBJ2-1; 10 bases align to TRBD1. CDR3 length equals 14 residues. The germline V gene has CDR1 LNHNV and CDR2 YYDKDF (reference sequence). V lost 3 bases to trimming and J lost 9 bases; unmatched junction nucleotides: 5. DNA of the CDR3: TGTGCCACCAGCAGTAGGGACAGGGGCGGTGAGCAGTTCTTC. The encoded protein is CATSSRDRGGEQFF.

The chain recombines TRBV9 with TRBJ2-1; D remains ambiguous. This CDR3 is built from 13 residues. Germline V gene sequence: CDR1 SGDLS, CDR2 YYNGEE. The ends were cut back, 0 bases at V and 9 bases at J, with 10 bases in the middle. The CDR3 loop is CASSVVGSSEQFF. The CDR3 DNA follows: TGTGCCAGCAGCGTAGTCGGTAGCAGTGAGCAGTTCTTC.

This chain joins TRBV11-1 and TRBJ2-3; 15 nucleotides align to TRBD2. Germline lookup yields CDR1 SGHAT and CDR2 FQDESV (reference sequence). V shed 4 bases, J shed 0 bases, and the junction held 2 bases outside the gene matches. The CDR3 is 17 amino acids. The CDR3 region has the DNA TGTGCCAGCAGCTCTGGACTAGCGGGAGGGAGCACAGATACGCAGTATTTT. It translates to CASSSGLAGGSTDTQYF.

The J gene is TRBJ2-1, the V gene TRBV19, with 10 nucleotides matching TRBD2. CDR1 is LNHDA, CDR2 SQIVND, per germline (reference sequence). The CDR3 is 15 residues long. J was trimmed by 5 bases and V by 1 base; bases with no gene match: 2. CDR3 nucleotides: TGTGCCAGTAGTATAGGGCTAGCGGGAGACAATGAGCAGTTCTTC. The encoded protein is CASSIGLAGDNEQFF.

The chain couples TRBV5-1 to TRBJ1-4; a possible D gene is TRBD1 (5 bases). V was clipped by 4 bases and J by 0 bases, with 19 bases between them. Germline loops: CDR1 SGHRS, CDR2 YFSETQ. CDR3 length: 18 residues. The CDR3 here is CASSNRPGTDSTNEKLFF. The CDR3 coding sequence is TGCGCCAGCAGCAACCGACCGGGGACTGATTCAACTAATGAAAAACTGTTTTTT.

The gene calls are TRBV29-1 and TRBJ2-3; D call uncertain. Germline loops: CDR1 SQVTM, CDR2 ANQGSEA. The CDR3 has 11 residues. Trimming pared 6 bases from V and 0 bases from J, leaving 4 bases between. The CDR3 sequence is CSVGSTDTQYF. In DNA form, the CDR3 reads TGCAGCGTCGGGAGCACAGATACGCAGTATTTT.

V gene TRBV11-1 combines with J gene TRBJ2-5; D is undetermined. The CDR3 loop spans 13 amino acids. Germline V gene data show CDR1 as SGHAT and CDR2 as FQDESV (reference sequence). Trimming shortened V by 2 bases and J by 0 bases, and 4 bases separated the two germline ends. The CDR3 here is CASSLRDQETQYF. The CDR3 coding sequence is TGTGCCAGCAGCTTACGGGACCAAGAGACCCAGTACTTC. Full variable domain (rest looked up from reference TRBV11-1 and TRBJ2-5): EAEVAQSPRYKITEKSQAVAFWCDPISGHATLYWYRQILGQGPELLVQFQDESVVDDSQLPKDRFSAERLKGVDSTLKIQPAELGDSAMYLCASSLRDQETQYFGPGTRLLVL.

The chain combines TRBV5-1 with TRBJ2-2; D possibly corresponds to TRBD2 (6 bases). The length of the CDR3 is 15 residues. V dropped 7 bases and J dropped 3 bases, with 16 bases sitting between them. From germline, CDR1 is SGHRS and CDR2 YFSETQ. CDR3: CASGEVSGDTGELFF. As DNA, the CDR3 is TGCGCCAGCGGCGAAGTTTCGGGGGACACCGGGGAGCTGTTTTTT.

CDR3 nucleotide sequence: TGTGCCAGCAGCATCGGGACAGCGATAAACACCGGGGAGCTGTTTTTT. Protein product: CASSIGTAINTGELFF. This chain links TRBV11-2 with TRBJ2-2; 7 bases are a match to TRBD1. With V trimmed by 5 bases and J by 2 bases, 8 bases remained unmatched. Germline loops: CDR1 SGHAT, CDR2 FQNNGV. The CDR3 is made up of 16 amino acids.

The chain links TRBV6-1 to TRBJ1-4; maybe TRBD1 (5 bases). V dropped 10 bases and J dropped 7 bases, with 13 bases sitting between them. This CDR3 has 12 amino acids. The germline V gene encodes CDR1 MNHNS and CDR2 SASEGT. CDR3 in amino acids: CATGRWGEKLFF. DNA for the CDR3: TGTGCCACGGGACGTTGGGGTGAAAAACTGTTTTTT.

The V and J genes are TRBV7-8 and TRBJ1-4; D not resolved. CDR1 is SGHVS, CDR2 FQNEAQ, per germline. V lost 6 bases and J lost 8, with 10 bases in between. The CDR3 length is 12 residues. Here the CDR3 reads CASSQRWEKLFF. The CDR3 DNA reads TGTGCCAGCAGTCAACGATGGGAAAAACTGTTTTTT.

The gene calls are TRBV25-1 and TRBJ2-1, with 9 bases matching TRBD1. The V and J ends lost 6 bases and 3 bases, in that order; junction bases with no gene match: 6. The CDR3 runs 15 residues. CDR1 MGHDK and CDR2 SYGVNS come from the germline V gene. CDR3 amino acids: CASRSTGGIYNEQFF. As DNA, the CDR3 is TGTGCCAGCAGATCGACAGGGGGAATCTACAATGAGCAGTTCTTC.

This clone was seen once. This rearrangement joins TRBV30 to TRBJ2-3; D is uncertain. The ends were cut back, 5 bases at V and 0 bases at J, with 9 bases in the middle. From germline, CDR1 is GTSNPN and CDR2 SVGIG (reference sequence). This CDR3 contains 13 residues. CDR3 region: CAWRQASTDTQYF. DNA for the CDR3: TGTGCCTGGCGTCAGGCTAGCACAGATACGCAGTATTTT. The whole variable domain, filled in from reference TRBV30 and TRBJ2-3, reads SQTIHQWPATLVQPVGSPLSLECTVEGTSNPNLYWYRQAAGRGLQLLFYSVGIGQISSEVPQNLSASRPQDRQFILSSKKLLLSDSGFYLCAWRQASTDTQYFGPGTRLTVL.

The chain combines TRBV6-1 with TRBJ2-7, with TRBD2 identical over 13 bases. Germline CDR1 reads MNHNS; CDR2 reads SASEGT. The CDR3 has 14 residues. Trimming cost V 7 bases and J 7 bases; bases outside gene matches: 7. DNA for the CDR3: TGTGCCAGCACTTGGACTAGCGGGAGCTGGGAGCAGTACTTC. It encodes CASTWTSGSWEQYF.

The CDR3, as DNA: TGTGCCAGCACCCCATGGGCTAGCGGGAGCTCCTACGAGCAGTACTTC. Its translation is CASTPWASGSSYEQYF. This rearrangement joins TRBV28 to TRBJ2-7; 10 bases match TRBD2. CDR3 length: 16 amino acids. The germline V gene encodes CDR1 MDHEN and CDR2 SYDVKM. The V segment lost 7 bases and the J segment 0 bases; nucleotides outside the gene matches: 9.

This chain joins TRBV27 and TRBJ1-2, with a tentative D call TRBD1 (5 bases). The germline V gene encodes CDR1 MNHEY and CDR2 SMNVEV (reference sequence). V lost 5 bases and J 8 bases, leaving 12 bases between the germline ends. This CDR3 has 12 residues. The CDR3 spells CASSLGGVGYTF. CDR3 bases: TGTGCCAGCAGTCTAGGAGGGGTAGGCTACACCTTC.

J is TRBJ1-5 and V is TRBV2; the match to TRBD1 covers 7 bases. This CDR3 is 15 amino acids long. V shed 4 bases and J 4 bases; nucleotides not matched to a gene: 7. CDR1 is SNHLY and CDR2 is FYNNEI in the germline V gene. The CDR3 region is CASSGRQGVNQPQHF. CDR3 bases: TGTGCCAGCAGTGGGAGACAGGGCGTGAATCAGCCCCAGCATTTT.

The chain combines TRBV25-1 with TRBJ1-1, with 7 bases identical to TRBD1. V was clipped by 2 bases and J by 4 bases; unmatched bases: 7. Germline V gene lookup returns CDR1 MGHDK and CDR2 SYGVNS. The CDR3 has 15 amino acids. The CDR3 loop reads CASSEERGQFTEAFF. For the CDR3, the DNA is TGTGCCAGCAGTGAAGAAAGGGGGCAATTCACTGAAGCTTTCTTT.

The rearrangement uses TRBV27 and TRBJ2-6; no definite D call. Trimming shortened V by 6 bases and J by 3 bases, and 12 bases separated the two germline ends. This CDR3 comprises 15 residues. Per the germline V gene, CDR1 is MNHEY and CDR2 is SMNVEV (reference sequence). CDR3 sequence reads: CASRPLSVGANVLTF. Here the CDR3 DNA reads TGTGCCAGCAGGCCCCTAAGCGTTGGGGCCAACGTCCTGACTTTC.

This clone was seen a few times. The chain couples TRBV21-1 to TRBJ1-1; the table assigns TRBD1, which was not confirmed against the DNA. TRBV21-1 is tagged as a pseudogene. This CDR3 comprises 8 residues. Written as DNA, the CDR3 is TGTGCCCATCAGGAAGCTTTCTTT. It specifies CAHQEAFF.

J is TRBJ2-1 and V is TRBV5-1; D ambiguous. Between the trimmed V and J ends, which lost 1 base and 0 bases, there was a span of 11 bases. This CDR3 spans 16 amino acids. Germline V CDR1 and CDR2: SGHRS, YFSETQ. Here the CDR3 DNA reads TGCGCCAGCAGCTTGTTCGGTACGAGCTCCTACAATGAGCAGTTCTTC. Its translation: CASSLFGTSSYNEQFF. Complete variable domain (other parts from reference TRBV5-1 and TRBJ2-1): KAGVTQTPRYLIKTRGQQVTLSCSPISGHRSVSWYQQTPGQGLQFLFEYFSETQRNKGNFPGRFSGRQFSNSRSEMNVSTLELGDSALYLCASSLFGTSSYNEQFFGPGTRLTVL.

The chain uses TRBV28 and TRBJ1-1; a weak D match, TRBD1 (6 bases). Trimming took 7 bases from V and 7 from J, leaving 13 bases between them. Germline CDR1 and CDR2: MDHEN and SYDVKM. The CDR3 runs to 12 residues. The CDR3: CASTRRGGEAFF. In DNA, the CDR3 is TGTGCCAGCACGCGCAGAGGGGGTGAAGCTTTCTTT.

V and J are TRBV2 and TRBJ1-3; no definite D call. Germline lookup yields CDR1 SNHLY and CDR2 FYNNEI. Trimming left V 3 bases short and J 7 bases short, with 16 bases between. The CDR3 totals 15 residues. CDR3 sequence reads: CASSDPGPSGNTIYF. As DNA, the CDR3 is TGTGCCAGCAGTGATCCGGGCCCCAGTGGGAACACCATATATTTT.

This clone was observed once. The chain has TRBV7-9 and TRBJ2-5; perhaps TRBD2 as D (5 bases). The CDR3 is 15 residues long. Germline lookup yields CDR1 SEHNR and CDR2 FQNEAQ (reference sequence). The ends were cut back, 1 base at V and 7 bases at J, with 16 bases in the middle. CDR3 protein: CASSLGSASWGTQYF. As DNA, the CDR3 is TGTGCCAGCAGCTTAGGTTCGGCTAGCTGGGGGACCCAGTACTTC.